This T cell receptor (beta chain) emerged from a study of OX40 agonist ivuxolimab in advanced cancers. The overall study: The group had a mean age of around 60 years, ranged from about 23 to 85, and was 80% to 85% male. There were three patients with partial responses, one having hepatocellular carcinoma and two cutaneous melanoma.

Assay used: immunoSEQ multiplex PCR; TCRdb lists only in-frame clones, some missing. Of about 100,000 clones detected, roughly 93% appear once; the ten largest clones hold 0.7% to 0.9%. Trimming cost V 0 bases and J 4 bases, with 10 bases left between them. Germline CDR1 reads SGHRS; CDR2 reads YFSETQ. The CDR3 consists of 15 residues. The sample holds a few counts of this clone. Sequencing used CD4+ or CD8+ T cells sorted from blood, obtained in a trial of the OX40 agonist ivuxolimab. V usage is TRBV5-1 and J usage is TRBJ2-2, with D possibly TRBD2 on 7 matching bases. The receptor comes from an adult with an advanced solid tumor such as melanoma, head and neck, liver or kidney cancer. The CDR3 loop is CASSLGGGITGELFF. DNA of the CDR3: TGCGCCAGCAGCTTGGGCGGGGGCATCACCGGGGAGCTGTTTTTT.